What follows are 22 T cell receptor beta chains derived from one specimen sequenced in a study of OX40 agonist ivuxolimab in advanced cancers. Libraries were made using the immunoSEQ multiplex PCR assay. In its TCRdb copy, this immuneACCESS table keeps in-frame sequences only and misses some clones. Where compared with another copy, unresolved V genes explain less than half of these, and the others have no known cause. The sample table contains under 80,000 clones; only one count was recorded for over 75% of them. Jointly, the top ten make up more than 0.45% of the sample. This material consisted of CD4+ or CD8+ T cells sorted from blood, taken in a trial of the OX40 agonist ivuxolimab. These receptor sequences come from an adult with an advanced solid tumor such as melanoma, head and neck, liver or kidney cancer.

A few counts support this clone. The V call is TRBV10-3, the J call TRBJ2-5, with D tentatively TRBD1 or TRBD2 (5 bases each). V lost 2 bases and J lost 5, with 18 bases in between. The germline CDR1 and CDR2 sequences are ENHRY and SYGVKD. The CDR3 sequence is 16 residues long. The CDR3 sequence: CAISEVRGPSAETQYF. The CDR3, as DNA: TGTGCCATCAGTGAGGTTCGGGGACCCTCGGCGGAGACCCAGTACTTC.

The V and J genes are TRBV15 and TRBJ2-7, with 7 bases matching TRBD2. CDR1 is LNHNV and CDR2 is YYDKDF in the germline V gene (reference sequence). The CDR3 runs 16 residues. Germline trimming cut 0 bases from V and 9 bases from J; bases unmatched to any gene: 14. The CDR3 reads CATSRDLIAGPGGQYF. CDR3 sequence (DNA): TGTGCCACCAGCAGAGATCTGATTGCGGGTCCGGGAGGGCAGTACTTC.

CDR3 sequence (DNA): TGTGCCAGCAGCTTGGGGGGACTGGGTCAGCCCCAGCATTTT. It translates to CASSLGGLGQPQHF. The gene calls are TRBV7-9 and TRBJ1-5, with D maybe TRBD1 (5 bases). CDR3 length equals 14 residues. The V gene lost 3 bases and the J gene lost 6 bases, with 12 bases spanning the gap. Germline V lookup: CDR1 SEHNR, CDR2 FQNEAQ (reference sequence).

This clone was seen just once. V usage is TRBV7-8 and J usage is TRBJ2-2; D may be TRBD1 (6 bases). Germline lookup yields CDR1 SGHVS and CDR2 FQNEAQ. The V and J ends lost 5 bases and 1 base respectively, with 14 bases between them. The CDR3 runs 16 residues. The chain's CDR3 is CASSTYGTMNTGELFF. CDR3 in DNA: TGTGCCAGCAGCACCTACGGGACAATGAACACCGGGGAGCTGTTTTTT.

V is TRBV28 and J is TRBJ2-7; the match to TRBD1 covers 8 bases. Per germline, CDR1 MDHEN and CDR2 SYDVKM. The CDR3 has 14 amino acids. Germline trimming cut 5 bases from V and 5 bases from J; bases unmatched to any gene: 8. Here the CDR3 reads CASSHRQGKNEQYF. In DNA form, the CDR3 reads TGTGCCAGCAGTCATAGACAGGGGAAAAACGAGCAGTACTTC.

The V call is TRBV7-3, the J call TRBJ2-1; 9 nucleotides match TRBD2. The CDR3 runs to 15 residues. CDR1 and CDR2 (germline): SGHTA, FQGTGA. J lost 7 bases, V lost 2 bases, and 6 bases had no gene match. CDR3 protein: CASSLFSSGRNEQFF. The CDR3 DNA reads TGTGCCAGCAGCTTATTTAGTAGCGGGAGAAATGAGCAGTTCTTC.

The chain recombines TRBV6-5 with TRBJ1-5; 7 nucleotides agree with TRBD1. The CDR3 extends over 13 amino acids. The V and J ends lost 5 bases and 2 bases, in that order; junction bases with no gene match: 0. Looked up from germline, CDR1 is MNHEY and CDR2 is SVGAGI. The CDR3 DNA reads TGTGCCAGCAGTACAGGGGGCAATCAGCCCCAGCATTTT. Translating gives CASSTGGNQPQHF.

This rearrangement joins TRBV30 to TRBJ1-5, with unresolved D. Germline assignment: CDR1 GTSNPN and CDR2 SVGIG (reference sequence). V was trimmed by 3 bases and J by 7 bases, leaving 10 bases between them. The CDR3 extends over 12 amino acids. The CDR3 region has the DNA TGTGCCTGGAGCTTCGGTCTCCAGCCCCAGCATTTT. It yields the protein CAWSFGLQPQHF.

V gene TRBV10-3 combines with J gene TRBJ1-5; 9 bases map to TRBD1. The CDR3 consists of 13 residues. J lost 7 bases, V lost 6 bases, and 4 bases had no gene match. The germline gives CDR1 ENHRY, CDR2 SYGVKD. The CDR3 here is CAISDRGDQPQHF. In DNA, the CDR3 is TGTGCCATCAGCGACAGGGGGGACCAGCCCCAGCATTTT.

The rearrangement uses TRBV19 and TRBJ1-2; 7 nucleotides agree with TRBD1. This CDR3 contains 16 residues. Trimming took 5 bases from V and 7 from J; bases not matched to a gene: 16. Germline lookup yields CDR1 LNHDA and CDR2 SQIVND (reference sequence). The CDR3 DNA reads TGTGCCAGTAGTTCCCGCCCCGGGACAGTGCGGTTTGGCTACACCTTC. Residues: CASSSRPGTVRFGYTF.

The rearrangement links TRBV5-4 to TRBJ2-5; 10 bases align to TRBD1. With V trimmed by 4 bases and J by 3 bases, 3 bases remained unmatched. The CDR3 contains 14 residues. CDR1 SGHNT and CDR2 YYREEE come from the germline V gene (reference sequence). The CDR3 protein is CASSGGTGEETQYF. In DNA form, the CDR3 reads TGTGCCAGCAGCGGTGGGACAGGGGAAGAGACCCAGTACTTC.

The CDR3 region has the DNA TGTGCCAGCAGTTACCCGACAGGAATGAACACTGAAGCTTTCTTT. Translating it yields CASSYPTGMNTEAFF. The V and J genes are TRBV6-6 and TRBJ1-1; TRBD1 might be the D (6 bases). The CDR3 extends over 15 amino acids. The V end was cut by 2 bases, the J end by 0 bases, with 10 bases between. Germline CDR1 is MNHNY and CDR2 is SVGAGI (reference sequence).

In its sample, this clone was seen a few times. This chain joins TRBV7-2 and TRBJ1-1, with no clear D. CDR1 SGHTA and CDR2 FQGNSA come from the germline V gene. Trimming removed 2 bases from V and 4 bases from J, with 11 bases in between. This CDR3 contains 14 residues. For the CDR3, the DNA is TGTGCCAGCAGCTTAACGGGATCGGTCACTGAAGCTTTCTTT. Translated: CASSLTGSVTEAFF.

The V call is TRBV28, the J call TRBJ2-7, with 8 bases lining up with TRBD1. The CDR3 spans 14 residues. Unmatched junction bases numbered 8, after V lost 6 bases and J lost 4 bases. Germline CDR1 is MDHEN and CDR2 is SYDVKM. This CDR3 is CASSIGTGPYEQYF. DNA for the CDR3: TGTGCCAGCAGCATTGGGACAGGACCTTACGAGCAGTACTTC.

This rearrangement joins TRBV7-2 to TRBJ2-3; D might be TRBD1 or TRBD2, each matching 6 bases. The CDR3 has 15 residues. Germline loops: CDR1 SGHTA, CDR2 FQGNSA. Trimming took 4 bases from V and 9 from J, leaving 20 bases between them. CDR3 DNA sequence: TGTGCCAGCAGCTCAGATAGGGGGGCCTGGGGCACGCAGTATTTT. Residues: CASSSDRGAWGTQYF.

This clone was seen a single time. This sequence joins TRBV21-1 and TRBJ2-1. TRBV21-1 is given as a pseudogene. The CDR3 runs to 20 residues. CDR3 coding DNA: TGTGCCAGCAGCCCGCCATTACGACCCCAATCCGAAATCCGCTACAATGAGCAGTTCTTC. Its translation is CASSPPLRPQSEIRYNEQFF.

The chain employs TRBV2 and TRBJ2-7, with TRBD1 matching 7 bases. The V segment lost 6 bases and the J segment 2 bases; nucleotides outside the gene matches: 4. The length of the CDR3 is 13 residues. Looked up from germline, CDR1 is SNHLY and CDR2 is FYNNEI. In DNA form, the CDR3 reads TGTGCCAGCAGCGGACAGGTACCCTACGAGCAGTACTTC. Residues: CASSGQVPYEQYF.

Comment on this clone: One end of the junction does not line up with germline, which may come from a read error. The chain carries TRBV12-5 and TRBJ1-5, with 7 bases fitting TRBD1. CDR1 and CDR2 (germline): LGHNT, FRNRAP. CDR3 length: 16 residues. The CDR3 DNA is TGTGCTAGTGGTACTACTCGGCAGGGGGACAATCAGCTCCAGCATTTT. Residues: CASGTTRQGDNQLQHF. Full variable domain (rest looked up from reference TRBV12-5 and TRBJ1-5): DARVTQTPRHKVTEMGQEVTMRCQPILGHNTVFWYRQTMMQGLELLAYFRNRAPLDDSGMPKDRFSAEMPDATLATLKIQPSEPRDSAVYFCASGTTRQGDNQLQHFGDGTRLSIL.

V gene TRBV5-4 combines with J gene TRBJ1-2; D unresolved. CDR3 length: 12 residues. Germline assignment: CDR1 SGHNT and CDR2 YYREEE (reference sequence). Trimming left V 4 bases short and J 5 bases short, with 9 bases between. The CDR3 nucleotides are TGTGCCAGCAGCATGGAGACATATGGCTACACCTTC. It encodes CASSMETYGYTF.

This sequence joins TRBV14 and TRBJ2-3; D possibly corresponds to TRBD2 (7 bases). Trimming removed 8 bases from V and 5 bases from J, with 17 bases in between. There are 14 residues in the CDR3. CDR1 and CDR2 from the germline V gene are SGHDN and FVKESK. The CDR3 sequence: CASARGGAEDTQYF. DNA of the CDR3: TGTGCCAGCGCTCGCGGGGGCGCTGAAGATACGCAGTATTTT.

This clone came up once. The chain uses TRBV25-1 and TRBJ2-1; possible D gene TRBD1, 6 bases. The V gene lost 3 bases and the J gene lost 7 bases, with 19 bases spanning the gap. This CDR3 comprises 16 residues. The germline V gene has CDR1 MGHDK and CDR2 SYGVNS. CDR3 nucleotides: TGTGCCAGCAGTGATCCACAGGGTGGGGGCTATAATGAGCAGTTCTTC. It codes for CASSDPQGGGYNEQFF.

The V call is TRBV14, the J call TRBJ2-1; 7 bases align to TRBD2. V shed 1 base, J shed 9 bases, and the junction held 3 bases outside the gene matches. The germline gives CDR1 SGHDN, CDR2 FVKESK. This CDR3 is 13 amino acids long. The CDR3 DNA follows: TGTGCCAGCAGCCAAGTGGGGGAGGGTGAGCAGTTCTTC. Its protein is CASSQVGEGEQFF.